This TCR beta chain was sequenced in a study of blood T cell repertoires in COVID-19. As processed by the authors: Reference gene primer amplification gave nucleated cell count estimates. The method was immunoSEQ multiplex PCR; TCRdb's version includes in-frame clones alone and lacks a portion of them. Clone size and V and J calls were adopted from that table, with D and trimming inferred from the DNA. The table records roughly 150,000 clones, approximately 84% of them present only once. Germline-derived CDR1 and CDR2 are LGHNA and YNFKEQ. V lost 0 bases, J lost 1 base, and 10 bases lay in between. This CDR3 region has 16 residues. This clone turned up a few times.

Sequencing input: peripheral blood. V usage is TRBV4-2 and J usage is TRBJ2-1; TRBD1 might be the D (5 bases). This sequence was found in a woman in her 50s with COVID-19, enrolled during active disease. The CDR3 region is CASSQDRKGSYNEQFF. CDR3 nucleotide sequence: TGTGCCAGCAGCCAAGATCGGAAGGGGTCCTACAATGAGCAGTTCTTC.